The 18 T cell receptor beta chains below were found in one sample sequenced in a study of T-cell reconstitution after alpha-beta-depleted transplantation in children. This sample's TCRbeta library carried unique molecular identifier barcodes. Using its own MiXCR run on the PCR reads, TCRdb lists one record per CDR3 protein. The sample carries around 29,000 distinct CDR3 sequences, roughly 6% recorded once. The material was PBMCs, mostly from graft donor cells, obtained 180 days after TCRalphabeta/CD19-depleted stem cell transplant. All receptors come from a male patient younger than 18 who had a stem cell transplant for acute myeloid leukemia, so the T cells may come from the graft donor.

V gene TRBV4-2 combines with J gene TRBJ1-2; maybe TRBD1 (6 bases). Germline lookup yields CDR1 LGHNA and CDR2 YNFKEQ. Trimming took 4 bases from V and 4 from J, leaving 10 bases between them. This CDR3 region has 13 residues. The CDR3 region is CASSPGGRYGYTF. CDR3 nucleotides: TGTGCCAGCAGCCCCGGGGGCCGCTATGGCTACACCTTC.

There are many counts of this clonotype. This chain joins TRBV2 and TRBJ2-1; D unclear. The V gene lost 1 base and the J gene lost 10 bases, with 11 bases spanning the gap. The V gene's germline CDR1 is SNHLY and CDR2 FYNNEI. The CDR3 has 13 amino acids. CDR3 residues: CASSEVLTGEQFF. The CDR3 DNA reads as TGTGCCAGCAGTGAAGTCTTGACCGGGGAGCAGTTCTTC. The full variable domain, with the rest looked up from reference TRBV2 and TRBJ2-1, is EPEVTQTPSHQVTQMGQEVILRCVPISNHLYFYWYRQILGQKVEFLVSFYNNEISEKSEIFDDQFSVERPDGSNFTLKIRSTKLEDSAMYFCASSEVLTGEQFFGPGTRLTVL.

This clonotype was seen many times. With a much larger clone just one base away, this may be a read error. The gene calls are TRBV5-1 and TRBJ2-7; D might be TRBD1 (6 bases). This CDR3 is built from 13 residues. From germline, CDR1 is SGHRS and CDR2 YFSETQ. The CDR3 DNA reads as TGCGCCAGCAGCTTGGACAGGGTGGGGGAGCGGTACTTC. Translation: CASSLDRVGERYF.

This clonotype was recorded at least ten times. The V and J genes are TRBV5-1 and TRBJ2-2; D is unclear. CDR1 and CDR2 from the germline V gene are SGHRS and YFSETQ. The length of the CDR3 is 14 residues. The ends were cut back, 7 bases at V and 2 bases at J, with 12 bases in the middle. In DNA, the CDR3 is TGCGCCAGCCACCGGGCCATTAACACCGGGGAGCTGTTTTTT. It yields the protein CASHRAINTGELFF. The whole variable domain, remainder taken from reference TRBV5-1 and TRBJ2-2, is KAGVTQTPRYLIKTRGQQVTLSCSPISGHRSVSWYQQTPGQGLQFLFEYFSETQRNKGNFPGRFSGRQFSNSRSEMNVSTLELGDSALYLCASHRAINTGELFFGEGSRLTVL.

This clonotype was recorded many times. This sequence joins TRBV20-1 and TRBJ1-2; perhaps TRBD1 as D (5 bases). This CDR3 has 13 amino acids. V was pared by 4 bases and J by 3 bases, with 12 bases between. Per the germline V gene, CDR1 is DFQATT and CDR2 is SNEGSKA (reference sequence). CDR3 nucleotide sequence: TGCAGTGCTAATCGTTTCAGGGACTATGGCTACACCTTC. Residues: CSANRFRDYGYTF.

By sample share, this clonotype is medium-sized (0.01 to 0.1%). V is TRBV6-2 or TRBV6-3 and J is TRBJ2-7; TRBD2 is a possible D gene (6 bases). V lost 4 bases and J 1 base, leaving 17 bases between the germline ends. Germline V gene lookup returns CDR1 MNHEY and CDR2 SVGEGT. CDR3 length: 16 amino acids. The CDR3 DNA reads as TGTGCCAGCAGTTCCACGGGGGTTGCGGGGTCCTACGAGCAGTACTTC. It codes for CASSSTGVAGSYEQYF.

This clonotype was found many times. The chain employs TRBV5-4 and TRBJ2-7, with 10 bases identical to TRBD2. Trimming at V came to 4 bases and at J to 2 bases, leaving 6 bases not matched to a gene. The CDR3 length is 15 residues. Germline V gene lookup returns CDR1 SGHNT and CDR2 YYREEE (reference sequence). CDR3 DNA sequence: TGTGCCAGCAGCCCGGGACTAGCGTTTCCCTACGAGCAGTACGTC. Translating it yields CASSPGLAFPYEQYV.

This clonotype was seen more than once but under ten times. The V gene is TRBV27, the J gene TRBJ2-7; D not resolved. Germline V gene lookup returns CDR1 MNHEY and CDR2 SMNVEV (reference sequence). The CDR3 has 13 amino acids. Between the trimmed V and J ends, which lost 3 bases and 6 bases, there was a span of 12 bases. CDR3 DNA sequence: TGTGCCAGCAGTTTCCTCGGGTCGTCCGAGCAGTACGTC. It specifies CASSFLGSSEQYV.

This clonotype was picked up many times. J is TRBJ2-3 and V is TRBV14, with D unresolved. The CDR3 runs to 15 residues. Trimming took 1 base from V and 0 from J, leaving 8 bases between them. Germline V gene sequence: CDR1 SGHDN, CDR2 FVKESK. The CDR3 DNA reads TGTGCCAGCAGCCAAGCGGCGCCAAGCACAGATACGCAGTATTTT. The encoded protein is CASSQAAPSTDTQYF.

This clonotype rates as medium-sized. V and J are TRBV12-3 or TRBV12-4 and TRBJ2-1; 10 bases fit TRBD2. Unmatched junction bases numbered 1, after V lost 5 bases and J lost 3 bases. The CDR3 extends over 14 amino acids. The DNA of the CDR3 is TGTGCCAGCAGTGAGCGGGAGGGCTACAATGAGCAGTTCTTC. It codes for CASSEREGYNEQFF.

This clonotype was recorded many times. The J gene is TRBJ2-1, the V gene TRBV20-1; no definite D call. Germline V gene sequence: CDR1 DFQATT, CDR2 SNEGSKA (reference sequence). V shed 3 bases and J shed 9 bases, with 15 bases lying between them. The CDR3 is 13 residues long. The CDR3 nucleotides are TGCAGTGCTAGGTCCCCTGGGGTCAGTGAGCAGTTCTTC. Amino acids: CSARSPGVSEQFF.

This clonotype was seen ten or more times. CDR3 region: CASGPGQGSGQPQHF. CDR3 bases: TGTGCCAGCGGACCGGGACAGGGGTCCGGGCAGCCCCAGCATTTT. The V gene is TRBV6-5, the J gene TRBJ1-5, with 10 nucleotides matching TRBD1. The germline V gene has CDR1 MNHEY and CDR2 SVGAGI. V lost 8 bases and J lost 7; bases outside the gene matches: 11. This CDR3 is built from 15 residues.

This clonotype was counted at least ten times. The chain joins TRBV4-2 to TRBJ2-1; tentative D call: TRBD1 (5 bases). The CDR3 sequence is 13 residues long. The germline V and J ends were trimmed by 4 bases and 7 bases, with 11 bases remaining between them. Germline values: CDR1 LGHNA, CDR2 YNFKEQ. CDR3 amino acids: CASSPGLLNEQFF. The CDR3, as DNA: TGTGCCAGCAGCCCAGGGCTCCTAAATGAGCAGTTCTTC.

This clonotype came up many times. J is TRBJ2-1 and V is TRBV4-3; possibly TRBD1 or TRBD2 for D (5 bases each). The CDR3 sequence is 18 residues long. The germline V gene has CDR1 LGHNA and CDR2 YSLEER. V was clipped by 0 bases and J by 4 bases, with 19 bases between them. The CDR3 DNA reads TGCGCCAGCAGCCAAGATATAAGGGTCGGGGCCCTATACAATGAGCAGTTCTTC. Its translation is CASSQDIRVGALYNEQFF.

The sample holds many counts of this clonotype. V gene TRBV29-1 combines with J gene TRBJ1-2; 7 bases are a match to TRBD1. In germline, CDR1 is SQVTM, CDR2 ANQGSEA. The trim removed 3 bases at V and 6 bases at J, leaving 10 bases unmatched. There are 14 residues in the CDR3. CDR3 nucleotide sequence: TGCAGCGTTGATTACTCAAGGGGGCCGGATGGCTACACCTTC. Translating gives CSVDYSRGPDGYTF.

Ten or more counts support this clonotype. V gene TRBV3-1 combines with J gene TRBJ1-3; D gene unclear. Trimming removed 6 bases at V and 4 bases at J, with 10 bases between. The CDR3 consists of 13 residues. CDR1 is LGHDT and CDR2 is YNNKEL in the germline V gene (reference sequence). The CDR3 reads CASSYWAGNTIYF. The CDR3 nucleotides are TGTGCCAGCAGTTACTGGGCGGGAAACACCATATATTTT.

In its sample, this clonotype was seen many times. This chain joins TRBV28 and TRBJ1-6, with a tentative D call TRBD1 (5 bases). Trimming shortened V by 2 bases and J by 13 bases, and 9 bases separated the two germline ends. This CDR3 has 12 residues. Per germline, CDR1 MDHEN and CDR2 SYDVKM. This CDR3 reads CASSLRGAPLHF. The CDR3 region has the DNA TGTGCCAGCAGTTTACGAGGGGCTCCCCTCCACTTT.

The chain joins TRBV20-1 to TRBJ2-3, with 8 bases lining up with TRBD2. There are 16 residues in the CDR3. J gave up 3 bases and V 0 bases, and 8 bases lay outside the gene matches. The germline gives CDR1 DFQATT, CDR2 SNEGSKA (reference sequence). The CDR3 region has the DNA TGCAGTGCTAGAGATTTCGCTAGCGGGTTAACAGATACGCAGTATTTT. It encodes CSARDFASGLTDTQYF.